This TCR beta chain is from a study of T cell responses to AZD1222 COVID-19 vaccine (dated by TCRdb to the early 2020s). About the study as a whole: Because spike-specific TCR depth and breadth did not differ between the two schedules, AZD1222 recipients who got a second dose at roughly 4 weeks were pooled with those who got a second dose at roughly 12 weeks. Enrollment into the trials was organized by age into subgroups of 18-55, 56-69 and 70-plus years, and those subgroups contained around 150, 28 and 57 TCR-sequenced participants, respectively. A total of 230 to 250 trial participants underwent TCR sequencing, of whom 207 had received two doses of AZD1222 and roughly 26 had received two doses of the MenACWY control vaccine.

For this clone: Its specific antigen is unknown. No much larger clone exists at a distance of one base, and base qualities are not known.

The germline V gene provides CDR1 LGHNA and CDR2 YSLEER. Including cysteine and phenylalanine, the CDR3 has 18 amino acids. Just CDR3 DNA is preserved here, 54 bases in frame from base 1. V is trimmed back by 4 bases and J by 0 bases, and the junction contains 9 bases that no gene match accounts for. On the study overall, not on this receptor specifically: Nearly half of unique spike-specific TCRs reportedly recognized epitopes outside regions mutated in the B.1.351 and B.1.1.7 variants. Conclusions about previously exposed vaccinees are limited because only a handful of AZD1222 recipients were SARS-CoV-2 seropositive at baseline. In the small 56-69-year group, the increase in depth fell short of significance, most likely because of low power. Spike-specific TCR breadth and depth rose significantly after two AZD1222 doses compared with day 0 and with MenACWY recipients. Participants were mostly white British and included more females than males, and it was suggested by the authors that clonal diversity may have been underestimated. Because no day 14 peak-response samples were available, repertoires were characterized only after the peak T cell response. The whole spike protein was spanned by vaccine-associated CD4 TCRs, and dominant responses were seen in regions 160-218 and 743-854.

The CDR3 regions of human TCRbeta chains were analyzed by immunosequencing. The authors' pipeline ran thus. TCRs in the repertoires were compared against a reference library of SARS-CoV-2-specific TCRs that had been generated with the MIRA antigen-specificity platform. Breadth was defined as the fraction of unique TCRs that were SARS-CoV-2-associated, and depth was defined as the fraction of total T cells that were SARS-CoV-2-associated. Each spike-specific TCR was assigned to its reactive spike region and to a CD4 or CD8 class using the MIRA data. Log10-transformed breadth and depth values were compared by one-way ANOVA with Sidak's multiple comparisons tests. In its TCRdb copy, this immuneACCESS table keeps in-frame sequences only and misses some clones. Where compared with another copy, unresolved V genes explain less than half of these, and the others have no known cause. V and J calls and clone size come straight from that table; D and trimming were deduced from the DNA. For this sample there are about 100,000 clones; about 88% appear just once. 2.5% to 3.5% of the sample belongs to the ten largest clones.

What this sample's time point label stands for: baseline before first vaccination. Vaccinee samples were obtained from the UK trials COV001 and COV002, which included a single-blind randomized controlled phase 2/3 trial of AZD1222 (ChAdOx1 nCoV-19) in healthy adults. For TCRbeta chain sequencing, PBMC samples from trial participants were taken at day 0 and at day 28 after the second dose. This specimen was peripheral blood, taken on day 0 of AZD1222 vaccination. The TCR originated in an adult in good health. Recombination linked TRBV4-3 to TRBJ2-1, and 10 bases in between align with TRBD2. The CDR3 protein is CASSRIVSGGFSYNEQFF. The bases are TGCGCCAGCAGCCGCATAGTTAGCGGGGGGTTCTCCTACAATGAGCAGTTCTTC.